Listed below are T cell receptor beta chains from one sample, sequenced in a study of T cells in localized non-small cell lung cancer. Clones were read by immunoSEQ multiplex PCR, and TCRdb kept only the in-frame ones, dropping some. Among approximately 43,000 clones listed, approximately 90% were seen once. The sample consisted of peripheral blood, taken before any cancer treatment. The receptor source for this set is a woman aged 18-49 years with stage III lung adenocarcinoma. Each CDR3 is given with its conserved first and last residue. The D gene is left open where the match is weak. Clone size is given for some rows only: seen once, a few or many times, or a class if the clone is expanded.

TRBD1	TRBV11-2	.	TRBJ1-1	CASSPGTGTEAFF	TGTGCCAGCAGCCCAGGGACAGGGACTGAAGCTTTCTTT
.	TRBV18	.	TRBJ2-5	CASSPGAVQETQYF	TGTGCCAGCTCACCAGGAGCGGTCCAAGAGACCCAGTACTTC
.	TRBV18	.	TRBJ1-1	CASSPRRMMGPWTEAFF	TGTGCCAGCTCACCAAGACGGATGATGGGCCCGTGGACTGAAGCTTTCTTT
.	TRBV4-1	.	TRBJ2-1	CASSQDVVTRGREQFF	TGCGCCAGCAGCCAAGATGTTGTGACTAGGGGCCGTGAGCAGTTCTTC
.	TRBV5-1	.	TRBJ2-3	CASSSATGKTTDTQYF	TGCGCCAGCAGCTCCGCTACAGGAAAGACCACAGATACGCAGTATTTT
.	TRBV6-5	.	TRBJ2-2	CASSRRVSGPGELFF	TGTGCCAGCAGCCGTAGAGTATCAGGGCCCGGGGAGCTGTTTTTT
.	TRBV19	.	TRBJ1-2	CASSHQGSNGYTF	TGTGCCAGTAGTCACCAGGGGTCGAATGGCTACACCTTC
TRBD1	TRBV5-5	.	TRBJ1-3	CASSLDRTGVAGNTIYF	TGTGCCAGCAGCCTGGATAGGACAGGGGTGGCTGGAAACACCATATATTTT
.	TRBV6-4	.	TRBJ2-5	CASIRDFQETQYF	TGTGCCAGCATCCGGGACTTCCAAGAGACCCAGTACTTC
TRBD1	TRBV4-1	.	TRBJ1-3	CASSPRDRDSGNTIYF	TGCGCCAGCAGCCCGAGGGACAGGGACTCTGGAAACACCATATATTTT
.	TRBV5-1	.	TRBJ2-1	CASSFSHRIPNNEQFF	TGCGCCAGCAGCTTTTCCCACCGGATACCTAACAATGAGCAGTTCTTC
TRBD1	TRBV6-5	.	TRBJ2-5	CASSYTGGETQYF	TGTGCCAGCAGTTACACAGGGGGAGAGACCCAGTACTTC
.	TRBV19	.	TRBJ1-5	CASSIWQGDQPQHF	TGTGCCAGTAGTATTTGGCAGGGTGATCAGCCCCAGCATTTT
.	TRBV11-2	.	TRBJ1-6	CASSTLQGRDSPLHF	TGTGCCAGCAGTACTCTACAGGGTAGGGATTCACCCCTCCACTTT
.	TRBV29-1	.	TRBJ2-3	CSVATTDTQYF	TGCAGCGTGGCGACCACAGATACGCAGTATTTT
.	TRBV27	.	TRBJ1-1	CASSLSGTEAFF	TGTGCCAGCAGTTTATCCGGCACTGAAGCTTTCTTT
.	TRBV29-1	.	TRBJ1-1	CSAGEGNTEAFF	TGCAGCGCTGGCGAGGGTAACACTGAAGCTTTCTTT
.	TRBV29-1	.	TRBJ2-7	CSVDMGAYEQYF	TGCAGCGTTGATATGGGCGCCTACGAGCAGTACTTC
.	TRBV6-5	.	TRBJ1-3	CASSYSSHRNTIYF	TGTGCCAGCAGTTACTCGAGCCACAGAAACACCATATATTTT
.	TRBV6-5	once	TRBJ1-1	CASSGVYNTEAFF	TGTGCCAGCAGTGGGGTCTATAACACTGAAGCTTTCTTT
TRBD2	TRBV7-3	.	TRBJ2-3	CASSLMAGLRDTQYF	TGTGCCAGCAGCTTAATGGCGGGACTACGGGATACGCAGTATTTT
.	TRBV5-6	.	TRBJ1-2	CASSLDLRGYTF	TGTGCCAGCAGCTTGGACCTGCGGGGCTACACCTTC
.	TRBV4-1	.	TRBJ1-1	CASSQEGGVGGFTEAFF	TGCGCCAGCAGCCAAGAGGGGGGGGTCGGTGGATTCACTGAAGCTTTCTTT
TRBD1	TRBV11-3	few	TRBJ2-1	CASSLGTGTGGAYNEQFF	TGTGCCAGCAGCTTGGGAACCGGGACAGGGGGCGCCTACAATGAGCAGTTCTTC
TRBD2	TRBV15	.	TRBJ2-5	CATSRTSGNQETQYF	TGTGCCACCAGCCGGACTAGCGGGAACCAAGAGACCCAGTACTTC
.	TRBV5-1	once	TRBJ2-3	CASSYGQLSSTDTQYF	TGCGCCAGCAGCTATGGACAGCTTTCTAGCACAGATACGCAGTATTTT
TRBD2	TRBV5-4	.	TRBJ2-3	CASSSRLAGSTDTQYF	TGTGCCAGCAGCTCCCGACTAGCTGGTAGCACAGATACGCAGTATTTT
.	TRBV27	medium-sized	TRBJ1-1	CASSGFTEAFF	TGTGCCAGCAGTGGATTCACTGAAGCTTTCTTT
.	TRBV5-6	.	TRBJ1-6	CASSSINSPLHF	TGTGCCAGCAGCTCTATAAATTCACCCCTCCACTTT
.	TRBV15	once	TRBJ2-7	CATSRDLGYEQYF	TGTGCCACCAGCAGAGATCTAGGGTACGAGCAGTACTTC
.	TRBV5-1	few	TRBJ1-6	CASSSSNSPLHF	TGCGCCAGCAGCTCCTCCAATTCACCCCTCCACTTT
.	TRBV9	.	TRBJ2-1	CASSVRWEYNEQFF	TGTGCCAGCAGCGTAAGATGGGAATACAATGAGCAGTTCTTC
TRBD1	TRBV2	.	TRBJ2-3	CASTPGTALGDTQYF	TGTGCCAGCACCCCCGGGACAGCCTTGGGAGATACGCAGTATTTT
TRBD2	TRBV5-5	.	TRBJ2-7	CASREGAGAYEQYF	TGTGCCAGCAGAGAAGGAGCGGGGGCCTACGAGCAGTACTTC
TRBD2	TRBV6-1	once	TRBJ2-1	CASSAGLPFLTDEQFF	TGTGCCAGCAGTGCGGGACTACCCTTCTTGACCGATGAGCAGTTCTTC
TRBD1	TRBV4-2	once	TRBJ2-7	CASSQDPTGGPYEQYF	TGTGCCAGCAGCCAAGATCCCACAGGGGGCCCTTACGAGCAGTACTTC